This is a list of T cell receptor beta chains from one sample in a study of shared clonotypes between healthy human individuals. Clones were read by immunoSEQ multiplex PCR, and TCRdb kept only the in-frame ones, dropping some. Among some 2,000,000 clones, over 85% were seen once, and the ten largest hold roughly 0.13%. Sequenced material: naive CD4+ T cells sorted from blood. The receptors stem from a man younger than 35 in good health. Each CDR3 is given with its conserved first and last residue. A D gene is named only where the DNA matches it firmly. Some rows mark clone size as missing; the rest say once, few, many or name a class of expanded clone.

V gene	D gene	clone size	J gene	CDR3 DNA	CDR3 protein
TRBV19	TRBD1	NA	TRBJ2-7	TGTGCCAGTAGTATGGGGGACAGGTACCACGAGCAGTACTTC	CASSMGDRYHEQYF
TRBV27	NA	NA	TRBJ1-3	TGTGCCAGCAGGGGACAAAACTCTGGAAACACCATATATTTT	CASRGQNSGNTIYF
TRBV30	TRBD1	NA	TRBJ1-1	TGTGCCTGGACCGCACAGGGGCCCGGTTTGGCTTTCTTT	CAWTAQGPGLAFF
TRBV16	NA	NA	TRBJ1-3	TGTGCCAGCAGCCAACTACAGTCTGGAAACACCATATATTTT	CASSQLQSGNTIYF
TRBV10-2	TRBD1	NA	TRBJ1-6	TGCGCCAGCAGTGATTCCGGACAGGGGGTAAATAATTCACCCCTCCACTTT	CASSDSGQGVNNSPLHF
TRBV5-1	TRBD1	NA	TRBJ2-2	TGCGCCAGCAGCAGAGCCGGGACAGTGAACACCGGGGAGCTGTTTTTT	CASSRAGTVNTGELFF
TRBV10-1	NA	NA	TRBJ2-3	TGCGCCAGTAAAGGTCGGCTTTCCTCAGATACGCAGTATTTT	CASKGRLSSDTQYF
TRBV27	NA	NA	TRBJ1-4	TGTGCCAGCAGTTTGGGGGCAGCGAACGATGAAAAACTGTTTTTT	CASSLGAANDEKLFF
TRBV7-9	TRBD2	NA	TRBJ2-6	TGTGCCAGCAGCTTCCCGCTAGCGGACCACGAAGGGGCCAACGTCCTGACTTTC	CASSFPLADHEGANVLTF
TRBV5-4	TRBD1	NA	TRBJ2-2	TGTGCCAGCAGCCTAGGACAGGAGCTCGGGGAGCTGTTTTTT	CASSLGQELGELFF
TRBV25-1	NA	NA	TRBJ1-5	TGTGCCAGCAGTGACAGAAGCAATCAGCCCCAGCATTTT	CASSDRSNQPQHF
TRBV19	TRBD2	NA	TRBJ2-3	TGTGCCAGTAGTAGGAAGCGGGGGGCCACTTACACAGATACGCAGTATTTT	CASSRKRGATYTDTQYF
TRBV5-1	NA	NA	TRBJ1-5	TGCGCCAGCAGCCCTGGAGCCGGGACGTACAATCAGCCCCAGCATTTT	CASSPGAGTYNQPQHF
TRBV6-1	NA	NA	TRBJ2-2	TGTGCCAGCAGTCTGTCGGGCCCCGGGGAGCTGTTTTTT	CASSLSGPGELFF
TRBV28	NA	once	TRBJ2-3	TGTGCCAGCAGTTTTCAGACAGGAAGAGATACGCAGTATTTT	CASSFQTGRDTQYF
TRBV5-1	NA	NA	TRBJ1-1	TGCGCCAGCAGCGAGGGCCCCGCAATGAACACTGAAGCTTTCTTT	CASSEGPAMNTEAFF
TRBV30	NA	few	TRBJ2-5	TGTGCCTGGACAAGGGGAGAGACCCAGTACTTC	CAWTRGETQYF
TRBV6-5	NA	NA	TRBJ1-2	TGTGCCAGCAGTTACTCGGGGGTTGGGAACTATGGCTACACCTTC	CASSYSGVGNYGYTF
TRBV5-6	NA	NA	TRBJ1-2	TGTGCCAGCAGCTTAGGCAGCAACTATGGCTACACCTTC	CASSLGSNYGYTF
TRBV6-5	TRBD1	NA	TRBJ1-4	TGTGCCAGCAGTTATAGGACAGGGGCGGGTGAAGAACTGTTTTTT	CASSYRTGAGEELFF
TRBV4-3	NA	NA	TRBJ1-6	TGCGCCAGCAGCCAAGATTCAGGAACCTATAATTCACCCCTCCACTTT	CASSQDSGTYNSPLHF
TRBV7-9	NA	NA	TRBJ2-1	TGTGCCAGCAGCCAACCCCCGGGCACCTACAATGAGCAGTTCTTC	CASSQPPGTYNEQFF
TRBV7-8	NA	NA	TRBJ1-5	TGTGCCAGCAGCCAGAGAGGGAGTAACGCGCCCCAGCATTTT	CASSQRGSNAPQHF
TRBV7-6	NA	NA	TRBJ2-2	TGTGCCAGCCGGTTTACGGACACCGGGGAGCTGTTTTTT	CASRFTDTGELFF